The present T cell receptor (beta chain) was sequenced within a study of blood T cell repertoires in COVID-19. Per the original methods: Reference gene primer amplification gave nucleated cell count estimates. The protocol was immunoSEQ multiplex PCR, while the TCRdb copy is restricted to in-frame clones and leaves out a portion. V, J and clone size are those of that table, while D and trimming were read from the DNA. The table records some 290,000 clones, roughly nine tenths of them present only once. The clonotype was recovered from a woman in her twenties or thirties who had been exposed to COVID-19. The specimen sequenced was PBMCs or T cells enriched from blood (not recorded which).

The CDR3 sequence is CASSPSTTGTQETQYF. The DNA for the CDR3 is TGCGCCAGCAGCCCCTCCACAACAGGGACCCAAGAGACCCAGTACTTC. The V and J genes are TRBV5-1 and TRBJ2-5; weak D call: TRBD1 (6 bases). Germline V gene sequence: CDR1 SGHRS, CDR2 YFSETQ. The ends were cut back, 4 bases at V and 1 base at J, with 17 bases in the middle. The CDR3 totals 16 residues.